A selection of T cell receptor beta chains follows, all from one sample in a study. TCRdb re-called the 5' RACE reads through MiXCR, storing one row per CDR3 protein. Among several thousand distinct CDR3 sequences listed, more than 40% were seen once. Sequencing input: Tregs sorted from a lymph node. The origin of the receptors is a female donor with breast cancer. The CDR3 runs from the conserved cysteine through the conserved F or W. The D gene is left open where the match is weak. Not all rows give a size; the values are once, few, many and, for expanded clones, a class.

v_call	cdr3_length	j_call	clone_size	d_call	cdr3_nt	cdr3_aa
TRBV20-1	15	TRBJ2-1	once	-	TGCAGTGCTAATCCTCGGGACTCGGGGTTCGGAGAGCAGTTCTTC	CSANPRDSGFGEQFF
TRBV7-6	16	TRBJ2-1	-	TRBD2	TGTGCCAGCAACCTAAAGGGTGCGGGAGGGAGGGATGAGCAGTTCTTC	CASNLKGAGGRDEQFF
TRBV5-6	17	TRBJ1-1	-	TRBD1	TGTGCCAGCAGCCCCGGGGGGCTCACAGGGGGCCTCACTGGAGCTTTCTTT	CASSPGGLTGGLTGAFF
TRBV12-3/TRBV12-4	18	TRBJ2-6	-	-	TGTGCCAGCAGTTCTACAGGAGGAGCAAACTCTGGGGCCAACGTCCTGACTTTC	CASSSTGGANSGANVLTF
TRBV7-9	15	TRBJ2-1	once	TRBD1	TGTGCCAGCAGCTCCCCCGGACAGGGACGGAATGAGCAGTTCTTC	CASSSPGQGRNEQFF
TRBV5-1	14	TRBJ2-3	once	-	TGCGCCAGCAGAAAGGAGATAAGCGCAGATACGCAGTATTTT	CASRKEISADTQYF
TRBV28	13	TRBJ2-7	few	-	TGTGCCACTAGGGTTGGGGGCACCTACGAGCAGTACTTC	CATRVGGTYEQYF
TRBV6-1	16	TRBJ2-7	few	TRBD2	TGTGCCAGCAGTGCCTCCCGACTAGCGGGGTCCTACGAGCAGTACTTC	CASSASRLAGSYEQYF
TRBV6-5	15	TRBJ1-2	few	-	TGTGCCAGCAGTTACGGCCCGAGGGACCGCGAAGGCTACACCTTC	CASSYGPRDREGYTF
TRBV4-1	15	TRBJ1-2	-	-	TGCGCCAGCAGCCAAGCGTTCAGGGAGGACTATGGCTACACCTTC	CASSQAFREDYGYTF
TRBV9	16	TRBJ2-1	-	-	TGTGCCAGCGGCGTAGAGTCCGGGTCCCCCTACAATGAGCAGTTCTTC	CASGVESGSPYNEQFF
TRBV12-3/TRBV12-4	16	TRBJ1-5	few	-	TGTGCCAGCAGTCCCACCGGAGGGTGGAGCGGTCAGCCCCAGCATTTT	CASSPTGGWSGQPQHF
TRBV29-1	12	TRBJ1-2	few	-	TGCAGCGTTGTGGAGACAGACTATGGCTACACCTTC	CSVVETDYGYTF